A selection of T cell receptor beta chains follows, all from one sample in a study of control samples from healthy donors and cancer patients. Repertoires were generated with immunoSEQ multiplex PCR, while TCRdb's copy carries only in-frame clones and drops some. The table records 150,000 to 200,000 clones, about 94% of them present only once. The sample consisted of PBMCs. The receptor source for this set is a man in his sixties with colorectal cancer. CDR3s leave out the opening cysteine and the closing phenylalanine or tryptophan. Where a row states a size, it is once, few, many or the class of an expanded clone; other rows omit it.

abundance,j_gene,v_gene,CDR3aa
-,TRBJ2-5,TRBV27,ASSSGQGRETQY
-,TRBJ2-1,TRBV3-1/TRBV3-2,ASSQMTESYNEQF
-,TRBJ1-1,TRBV24-1,ATRGQGDTEAF
-,TRBJ1-2,TRBV19,ASSDRGNYGYT
-,TRBJ2-1,TRBV3-1/TRBV3-2,ASTSTSGGPDEQF
-,TRBJ1-2,TRBV5-6,ASSFQGLNYGYT
-,TRBJ1-2,TRBV5-6,ASSLLGIEAGYT
-,TRBJ1-5,TRBV5-8,ASSLDGGGNQPQH
-,TRBJ1-4,TRBV6-2/TRBV6-3,ASGRTIPNEKLF
-,TRBJ1-2,TRBV6-2/TRBV6-3,ASSPGYAYGYT
once,TRBJ2-7,TRBV4-1,ASSPTPRQGYEQY
-,TRBJ2-6,TRBV3-1/TRBV3-2,ASSQRTGGANVLT
-,TRBJ1-3,TRBV19,ASSQDRLSGNTIY
-,TRBJ2-7,TRBV4-3,ASSPGIVAYEQY
-,TRBJ1-5,TRBV7-8,ASSAGEGRQPQH
-,TRBJ1-5,TRBV24-1,ATLPQGGNRGHQPQH
-,TRBJ1-2,TRBV19,ASSPGPGQEGYT
-,TRBJ1-1,TRBV29-1,SARGRWNTEAF
-,TRBJ2-2,TRBV28,ASSSGGNTGELF
-,TRBJ1-2,TRBV30,AWRGQALHGYT
-,TRBJ1-6,TRBV3-1/TRBV3-2,ASSQDQDSSYNSPLH
-,TRBJ2-7,TRBV10-3,AISESVGAGLEQY
-,TRBJ2-3,TRBV7-9,ASSPRDRGHVTQY
-,TRBJ2-7,TRBV11-3,ASSPSTGGSSYEQY
-,TRBJ1-1,TRBV19,ASSMGSQTEAF
-,TRBJ2-1,TRBV27,ASSKRGGEYEQF
-,TRBJ2-3,TRBV5-1,ASSLILGGSTDTQY
once,TRBJ1-6,TRBV20-1,SASMSGRNSPLH
-,TRBJ2-3,TRBV10-3,AIRGRGDTDTQY
-,TRBJ1-2,TRBV5-1,ASSLEGTAIMGPYGYT
-,TRBJ2-3,TRBV7-2,ASSPAGTSSDTQY
-,TRBJ2-3,TRBV19,ASSIEWPSTDTQY
-,TRBJ2-7,TRBV29-1,SVARDRIYEQY
once,TRBJ1-1,TRBV7-9,ASSLYQRGTEAF
-,TRBJ2-3,TRBV5-4,ASSLAVGTVTDTQY
-,TRBJ2-1,TRBV19,ASSGGGSSYNEQF
-,TRBJ1-5,TRBV4-1,ASSQLLVQPQH
-,TRBJ2-7,TRBV11-2,ASSLGGAFYEQY
-,TRBJ1-2,TRBV7-9,ASRYNEPGPFGYT
-,TRBJ1-2,TRBV19,ATSSTDYGYT
-,TRBJ1-1,TRBV19,ASSIALVMNTEAF
-,TRBJ1-5,TRBV7-6,ASSLYAGLNQPQH
-,TRBJ1-1,TRBV10-3,AIKIPGNTEAF
-,TRBJ1-2,TRBV28,ATRAQNYGYT
once,TRBJ2-3,TRBV18,ASSLDSTDTQY
-,TRBJ1-4,TRBV5-1,ASSDGISEKLF
-,TRBJ2-3,TRBV6-5,ASSYLQRGEQY
-,TRBJ1-1,TRBV19,ASSIVRTGGVLPAF
-,TRBJ1-5,TRBV3-1/TRBV3-2,ASSQGTYQPQH
-,TRBJ1-3,TRBV4-2,ASSLPSGATAGGNTIY
-,TRBJ2-3,TRBV3-1/TRBV3-2,ASSQGRGDTQY
-,TRBJ1-1,TRBV6-2/TRBV6-3,ASSYSSALNTEAF
-,TRBJ2-3,TRBV5-6,ASSLRGGAVFGTDTQY
-,TRBJ2-3,TRBV10-2,ASRGTPTSTDTQY
once,TRBJ2-7,TRBV7-2,ASSSRTAYEQY
-,TRBJ2-1,TRBV5-5,ASSLLLASSYNEQF
-,TRBJ2-7,TRBV18,ASSPGGPILYEQY
-,TRBJ1-2,TRBV5-1,ASSLVDRGRGGYT
-,TRBJ2-3,TRBV5-1,ASSWRGQVDTQY